Included here is one TCR beta chain sequence, with context. Its target antigen remains unknown. The input lacks base qualities; no much larger clone sits a single base away. The sample contains more than one DNA sequence encoding this CDR3. This entry belongs to a study of blood T cell repertoires in COVID-19 (dated by TCRdb to 2018 to 2021). In terms of the full investigation: The collaborator samples originated in the United States, Italy and Spain and spanned the acute and convalescent phases of COVID-19. Nearly every sample came with metadata listing a de-identified subject ID, COVID-19 status, age in years and sex. Where HLA class I and class II types were available, the types were taken from metadata supplied by the sample provider, not from assay-based typing. The prospective study material was composed of cDNA or gDNA derived from T cells, B-cell-depleted T cells, or PBMCs. Deeply sampled blood TCRbeta repertoires from subjects exposed to, actively infected with, or recovered from COVID-19 were included in the dataset. A freely available public database, intended as a resource for researchers studying the immune response to SARS-CoV-2, is where the repertoires were released. The samples were drawn from the first 160 participants of the ongoing ImmuneRACE study and from 950 to 1,500 subjects provided by 6 global collaborators. General findings and caveats noted by the study authors: The quantity of clinical and demographic metadata differed by source and by participant and was supplied without curation.

The immunoSEQ Assay, a bias-controlled multiplex PCR, was used to amplify TCRbeta CDR3 regions from genomic DNA. Concerning the study's data processing: The number of nucleated cells in each sample was estimated from the amplification of reference gene primers within the assay. Sequence reads were collapsed and filtered to measure the absolute abundance of every unique TCRbeta CDR3 rearrangement. Productive Simpson clonality was computed per sample as the square root of Simpson's diversity index over productive rearrangements. TCRdb re-hosts the immuneACCESS table, in-frame sequences only. Its copies lack some clones; in the studies checked, an unresolved V gene accounts for under half of them, and the cause for the rest is not known. V and J calls and clone size are those listed in that table; D and trimming were worked out from the DNA. This sample holds approximately 70,000 clones; roughly 72% were observed only once. Of the sample, 15% is held by the ten largest clones.

The germline V gene (reference sequence) gives CDR1 as SGHNT and CDR2 as YYREEE. Germline trimming amounts to 1 base on V and 4 bases on J, with 3 as the count of junction bases outside the gene matches. The CDR3 runs 14 amino acids, cysteine and phenylalanine included. The sequence is cut down to CDR3 DNA, 42 bases in frame from base 1. At one collaborating source in Seattle, patients were enrolled during active infection and were followed longitudinally through the course of disease. Each collaborating institution followed its own protocols to collect whole blood in K2EDTA tubes. Collaborator samples were shipped for TCRbeta analysis as frozen whole blood, isolated PBMCs, or DNA extracted from either sample type.

Sequenced input: peripheral blood. The receptor chain draws on TRBV5-4 and TRBJ2-3; the central 7 bases match TRBD1. This sequence originates from a man aged 55 to 70 with COVID-19, enrolled during active disease. In nucleotides, the sequence is TGTGCCAGCAGCTTGAGTCAGGGGGCAGATACGCAGTATTTT. Translated, this gives CASSLSQGADTQYF. With all but the CDR3 taken from the reference TRBV5-4 and TRBJ2-3 genes, the full variable domain is: ETGVTQSPTHLIKTRGQQVTLRCSSQSGHNTVSWYQQALGQGPQFIFQYYREEENGRGNFPPRFSGLQFPNYSSELNVNALELDDSALYLCASSLSQGADTQYFGPGTRLTVL.